This entry lists 30 T cell receptor beta chains sequenced from one sample in a study of T-cell reconstitution after alpha-beta-depleted transplantation in children. Researchers prepared the TCRbeta library using unique molecular identifiers, the study reports. TCRdb reanalysed the PCR reads using MiXCR and keeps one entry per CDR3 protein. The sample lists 300,000 to 400,000 distinct CDR3 sequences, about a sixth seen once, with about 41% in the top ten. The sequences come from PBMCs, mostly from graft donor cells, collected 360 days after TCRalphabeta/CD19-depleted stem cell transplant. These receptors came from a male patient aged 2-15 years who had a stem cell transplant for acute lymphoblastic leukemia, so the T cells may come from the graft donor.

There are a few counts of this clonotype. The rearrangement joins TRBV10-3 to TRBJ2-4; 12 positions agree with TRBD2. The V segment lost 4 bases and the J segment 4 bases; nucleotides outside the gene matches: 2. Germline assignment: CDR1 ENHRY and CDR2 SYGVKD. The CDR3 length is 15 residues. The CDR3 loop reads CAISGGTSGKNIQYF. The CDR3 DNA reads as TGTGCCATCAGTGGGGGGACTAGCGGGAAAAACATTCAGTACTTC.

J is TRBJ2-1 and V is TRBV12-3 or TRBV12-4; a weak D match, TRBD2 (6 bases). The V and J ends lost 3 bases and 0 bases respectively, with 21 bases between them. This CDR3 has 19 amino acids. CDR3 amino acids: CASSFGWGEAVPSYNEQFF. CDR3 sequence (DNA): TGTGCCAGCAGTTTCGGGTGGGGGGAAGCGGTACCCTCCTACAATGAGCAGTTCTTC.

The chain has TRBV29-1 and TRBJ2-1, with D possibly matching TRBD2 (6 bases). The CDR3 consists of 15 residues. V was shortened by 0 bases and J by 7 bases, with 16 bases between the two germline ends. Germline V lookup: CDR1 SQVTM, CDR2 ANQGSEA. This chain's CDR3 is CSVEDRVGSANEQFF. The CDR3 nucleotides are TGCAGCGTTGAAGATCGGGTCGGGAGCGCGAATGAGCAGTTCTTC.

The chain is built from TRBV10-3 and TRBJ2-7; 10 nucleotides align to TRBD2. CDR3 length: 15 residues. V shed 6 bases, J shed 3 bases, and the junction held 8 bases outside the gene matches. CDR1 is ENHRY and CDR2 is SYGVKD in the germline V gene. The CDR3 loop is CAIRAITSGVYEQYF. CDR3 nucleotide sequence: TGTGCCATCAGGGCGATCACTAGCGGGGTCTACGAGCAGTACTTC.

This clonotype has a count of ten or more. The chain joins TRBV29-1 to TRBJ1-2; 8 bases agree with TRBD1. Germline trimming cut 1 base from V and 5 bases from J; bases unmatched to any gene: 3. Germline lookup yields CDR1 SQVTM and CDR2 ANQGSEA. The CDR3 runs 13 residues. The CDR3 here is CSVEGGQGYGYTF. CDR3 sequence (DNA): TGCAGCGTTGAAGGAGGACAGGGTTATGGCTACACCTTC.

This chain joins TRBV20-1 and TRBJ2-1; no reliable D call. The germline V gene encodes CDR1 DFQATT and CDR2 SNEGSKA (reference sequence). The CDR3 is 13 residues long. Trimming left V 2 bases short and J 6 bases short, with 11 bases between. Here the CDR3 DNA reads TGCAGTGCTAGAAGCCCCGTAGGCAATGAGCAGTTCTTC. It codes for CSARSPVGNEQFF.

This clonotype was picked up a small number of times. This chain uses TRBV15 with TRBJ2-7, with TRBD1 as a possible D gene (6 bases). Deletions cut 0 bases from V and 12 bases from J, with 12 bases between. CDR3 size: 12 residues. Germline CDR1 and CDR2: LNHNV and YYDKDF (reference sequence). The CDR3 loop reads CATSRDYEGVYF. CDR3 DNA: TGTGCCACCAGCAGAGATTATGAGGGGGTGTACTTC.

This clonotype was seen many times. J is TRBJ2-2 and V is TRBV12-3 or TRBV12-4; 15 bases are a match to TRBD2. V trimming: 6 bases; J trimming: 6 bases; junction bases outside the gene matches: 5. CDR3 length equals 16 residues. The CDR3 DNA follows: TGTGCCAGCAGCCCTAGGACTAGCGGGAGGGCCGGGGAGCTGTTTTTT. It yields the protein CASSPRTSGRAGELFF.

This rearrangement joins TRBV24-1 to TRBJ2-1, with D tentatively TRBD1 (5 bases). Trimming pared 6 bases from V and 8 bases from J, leaving 13 bases between. Germline V CDR1 and CDR2: KGHDR, SFDVKD. The CDR3 spans 13 residues. CDR3 nucleotide sequence: TGTGCCACCAGTAGGGCAGGGATGTATGAGCAGTTCTTC. As protein: CATSRAGMYEQFF.

This clonotype was recorded many times. The genes are TRBV28 and TRBJ2-7; D gene unclear. This CDR3 has 12 residues. CDR1 and CDR2 (germline): MDHEN, SYDVKM. Trimming left V 5 bases short and J 4 bases short, with 9 bases between. The CDR3 here is CASSPSPYEQYF. CDR3 in DNA: TGTGCCAGCAGTCCCAGCCCATACGAGCAGTACTTC.

The rearrangement joins TRBV28 to TRBJ1-2; TRBD1 matches 10 bases. The CDR3 loop spans 14 amino acids. The ends lost 9 bases at V and 4 bases at J; junction bases unmatched: 8. Germline values: CDR1 MDHEN, CDR2 SYDVKM. CDR3 sequence: CASDRGQAIYGYTF. The CDR3 nucleotides read TGTGCCAGTGACAGGGGGCAGGCTATCTATGGCTACACCTTC.

This clonotype was observed a few times. The chain employs TRBV4-3 and TRBJ2-7; 7 nucleotides match TRBD2. With 0 bases clipped from V and 3 bases from J, the junction kept 8 bases outside the gene matches. This CDR3 spans 16 amino acids. Germline V lookup: CDR1 LGHNA, CDR2 YSLEER. The CDR3 DNA is TGCGCCAGCAGCCAAGATGTGGCGGGAGACCTCTACGAGCAGTACTTC. Protein product: CASSQDVAGDLYEQYF.

In its sample, this clonotype was seen a few times. This sequence joins TRBV29-1 and TRBJ2-1, with D perhaps matching TRBD2 (6 bases). This CDR3 spans 18 amino acids. Trimming pared 2 bases from V and 4 bases from J, leaving 24 bases between. The V gene's germline CDR1 is SQVTM and CDR2 ANQGSEA. CDR3 DNA sequence: TGCAGCGTTGAACCTCCGAAGAGGAGACTAGACCGTTACAATGAGCAGTTCTTC. Translating gives CSVEPPKRRLDRYNEQFF.

The chain joins TRBV3-1 to TRBJ2-2; 11 bases map to TRBD2. The germline V gene has CDR1 LGHDT and CDR2 YNNKEL (reference sequence). The CDR3 runs to 22 residues. V was clipped by 1 base and J by 5 bases; unmatched bases: 21. The CDR3 DNA follows: TGTGCCAGCAGCCAAGGTCGGCGAGGGACTAGCGGACCTCGGTTCCAAACCGGGGAGCTGTTTTTT. Translated: CASSQGRRGTSGPRFQTGELFF.

The chain combines TRBV11-1 with TRBJ2-1, with 11 bases matching TRBD2. The CDR3 loop spans 19 amino acids. The trim removed 2 bases at V and 6 bases at J, leaving 15 bases unmatched. Germline loops: CDR1 SGHAT, CDR2 FQDESV (reference sequence). The CDR3 is CASSLPGLAETGFRNEQFF. The CDR3 DNA is TGTGCCAGCAGCTTACCGGGACTAGCGGAGACCGGTTTCCGCAATGAGCAGTTCTTC.

This clonotype came up many times. The chain carries TRBV5-1 and TRBJ2-1, with no clear D. Germline V CDR1 and CDR2: SGHRS, YFSETQ. The CDR3 is 15 amino acids. The ends were cut back, 2 bases at V and 4 bases at J, with 13 bases in the middle. CDR3: CASSLLPSQYNEQFF. The CDR3 DNA reads as TGCGCCAGCAGCTTATTACCGTCCCAGTACAATGAGCAGTTCTTC.

The table lists this clonotype with a few counts. The chain recombines TRBV27 with TRBJ2-1, with unresolved D. The V end was cut by 2 bases, the J end by 6 bases, with 14 bases between. This CDR3 comprises 15 residues. Germline CDR1 MNHEY, CDR2 SMNVEV (reference sequence). CDR3 residues: CASSLVPSNFNEQFF. The CDR3 DNA follows: TGTGCCAGCAGTTTAGTACCGTCCAACTTCAATGAGCAGTTCTTC.

J is TRBJ2-2 and V is TRBV28; D is unresolved. With 5 bases removed from V and 0 bases from J, the gap between germline ends came to 10 bases. Germline loops: CDR1 MDHEN, CDR2 SYDVKM. The CDR3 totals 15 residues. The CDR3 DNA sequence: TGTGCCAGCAGTCCACTAAATGCGAACACCGGGGAGCTGTTTTTT. This encodes CASSPLNANTGELFF.

V and J are TRBV20-1 and TRBJ2-7; TRBD2 aligns across 9 bases. CDR1 is DFQATT and CDR2 is SNEGSKA in the germline V gene (reference sequence). Losses at the gene ends were 6 bases for V and 3 bases for J; bases not matched to a gene: 9. The CDR3 totals 14 residues. The CDR3 nucleotides read TGCAGTGCCATGCGGACTAGCGTAATCTACGAGCAGTACTTC. This encodes CSAMRTSVIYEQYF.

The V gene is TRBV30, the J gene TRBJ2-1; 11 bases fit TRBD1. Trimming removed 3 bases from V and 7 bases from J; junction bases left unmatched: 8. The germline CDR1 and CDR2 sequences are GTSNPN and SVGIG (reference sequence). The length of the CDR3 is 15 residues. Here the CDR3 DNA reads TGTGCCTGGAGGGGAGGACAGGGGGCGAGGAATGAGCAGTTCTTC. It translates to CAWRGGQGARNEQFF.

The chain employs TRBV20-1 and TRBJ2-7; no reliable D call. The V gene lost 4 bases and the J gene lost 7 bases, with 17 bases spanning the gap. CDR1 DFQATT and CDR2 SNEGSKA come from the germline V gene (reference sequence). The CDR3 has 13 residues. CDR3 DNA sequence: TGCAGTGCTACGCGACGCTCCCACGAAGAGCAGTACTTC. Translation: CSATRRSHEEQYF.

This chain joins TRBV24-1 and TRBJ2-3; D possibly corresponds to TRBD2 (5 bases). V lost 9 bases, J lost 3 bases, and 12 bases lay in between. CDR3 length: 13 amino acids. Germline loops: CDR1 KGHDR, CDR2 SFDVKD. The DNA of the CDR3 is TGTGCCACCGGCGAGGGCTCGACAGATACGCAGTATTTT. The encoded protein is CATGEGSTDTQYF.

This clonotype was counted ten times or more. The chain links TRBV28 to TRBJ2-7; no clear D gene. V was clipped by 5 bases and J by 2 bases, with 7 bases between them. The CDR3 is 12 amino acids. CDR1 is MDHEN, CDR2 SYDVKM, per germline. CDR3 sequence: CASSVRTYEQYF. In DNA, the CDR3 is TGTGCCAGCAGTGTTAGGACCTACGAGCAGTACTTC.

A few counts support this clonotype. The chain is built from TRBV20-1 and TRBJ1-4; a weak D match, TRBD1 (6 bases). Between the trimmed V and J ends, which lost 0 bases and 7 bases, there was a span of 9 bases. The CDR3 has 13 residues. Per germline, CDR1 DFQATT and CDR2 SNEGSKA (reference sequence). This CDR3 reads CSAREGATEKLFF. Here the CDR3 DNA reads TGCAGTGCTAGAGAGGGGGCGACTGAAAAACTGTTTTTT.

This sequence joins TRBV28 and TRBJ2-7, with TRBD2 identical over 7 bases. The junction had 8 bases not matched to a gene; V was cut back by 7 bases and J by 2 bases. Germline V gene data show CDR1 as MDHEN and CDR2 as SYDVKM. The CDR3 covers 14 residues. The DNA of the CDR3 is TGTGCCAGCACAAGGGGAGGGACCACCTACGAGCAGTACTTC. Amino acids: CASTRGGTTYEQYF.

V and J are TRBV7-2 and TRBJ2-3; no definite D call. The CDR3 is made up of 16 amino acids. Germline loops: CDR1 SGHTA, CDR2 FQGNSA. Trimming pared 5 bases from V and 2 bases from J, leaving 17 bases between. In DNA, the CDR3 is TGTGCCAGCAGCCATAGAGTTGGTCCCTTCACAGATACGCAGTATTTT. This gives the protein CASSHRVGPFTDTQYF.

Turning to this clonotype: A read error may be the cause here, since a much bigger clone is one base away. It is likely a read error, because the conserved phenylalanine at the end of the CDR3 is missing. This chain uses TRBV28 with TRBJ2-1; unclear D gene. In germline, CDR1 is MDHEN, CDR2 SYDVKM. Trimming took off 2 bases at V and 7 bases at J, with 9 bases between the two ends. The CDR3 is made up of 13 amino acids. The CDR3 here is CASSLTLRNEQFY. The CDR3 nucleotides read TGTGCCAGCAGTTTAACTCTGAGGAATGAGCAGTTCTAC.

At least ten counts were recorded for this clonotype. The V and J genes are TRBV7-9 and TRBJ2-1; no definite D call. The germline V and J ends were trimmed by 1 base and 7 bases, with 8 bases remaining between them. The length of the CDR3 is 13 residues. Germline V gene sequence: CDR1 SEHNR, CDR2 FQNEAQ (reference sequence). CDR3 in DNA: TGTGCCAGCAGCTTAGACTTAGAGAATGAGCAGTTCTTC. It specifies CASSLDLENEQFF.

This clonotype turned up a few times. V gene TRBV12-3 or TRBV12-4 combines with J gene TRBJ2-1, with D possibly being TRBD1 (5 bases). Trimming stripped 3 bases from V and 8 bases from J, with 17 bases between. CDR3 length: 15 amino acids. The CDR3 loop reads CASSFTSQAEDEQFF. The CDR3 nucleotides are TGTGCCAGCAGTTTTACTTCACAGGCCGAGGATGAGCAGTTCTTC.

At least ten counts were recorded for this clonotype. The chain joins TRBV5-6 to TRBJ1-6, with 9 bases lining up with TRBD1. CDR1 SGHDT and CDR2 YYEEEE come from the germline V gene. This CDR3 spans 15 amino acids. V gave up 4 bases and J gave up 7 bases; unmatched junction bases: 6. The CDR3 nucleotides read TGTGCCAGCAGCGTCCGGGACAGGGCGAATTCACCCCTCCACTTT. Protein sequence: CASSVRDRANSPLHF.